The next 19 T cell receptor beta chains were all read from a single sample in a study of T cell responses to AZD1222 COVID-19 vaccine. The protocol was immunoSEQ multiplex PCR, while the TCRdb copy is restricted to in-frame clones and leaves out a portion. The sample lists more than 75,000 clones; about nine tenths were seen once. The sample here was peripheral blood, taken on day 0 of AZD1222 vaccination. These receptors were taken from an adult in good health.

The V call is TRBV5-1, the J call TRBJ2-6; D is uncertain. The germline gives CDR1 SGHRS, CDR2 YFSETQ. With 0 bases removed from V and 0 bases from J, the gap between germline ends came to 4 bases. The CDR3 is 15 amino acids. CDR3 region: CASSLETSGANVLTF. In DNA form, the CDR3 reads TGCGCCAGCAGCTTGGAAACCTCTGGGGCCAACGTCCTGACTTTC.

This clone was found once. The V and J genes are TRBV18 and TRBJ1-2; TRBD1 might be the D (6 bases). Germline CDR1 is KGHSH and CDR2 is LQKENI. This CDR3 is built from 16 residues. V lost 3 bases, J lost 7 bases, and 21 bases lay in between. In nucleotides, the CDR3 is TGTGCCAGCTCACCGGAGGGGCAGGGGCTGTCCCTTGGCTACACCTTC. Its translation: CASSPEGQGLSLGYTF.

The chain employs TRBV30 and TRBJ1-6, with D possibly TRBD1 on 6 matching bases. Germline V lookup: CDR1 GTSNPN, CDR2 SVGIG (reference sequence). The germline V and J ends were trimmed by 8 bases and 10 bases, with 18 bases remaining between them. This CDR3 has 13 amino acids. CDR3 bases: TGTGCCACGGACAGTCGCCGGGGATCACCCCTCCACTTT. This gives the protein CATDSRRGSPLHF.

The V call is TRBV4-3, the J call TRBJ2-7, with 8 bases matching TRBD1. J lost 5 bases, V lost 0 bases, and 6 bases had no gene match. The germline CDR1 and CDR2 sequences are LGHNA and YSLEER. CDR3 length: 15 amino acids. This chain's CDR3 is CASSQDKQGANEQYF. In DNA form, the CDR3 reads TGCGCCAGCAGCCAAGATAAGCAGGGGGCTAACGAGCAGTACTTC.

This clone has a single count. CDR3 coding DNA: TGTGCCAGCAGGGGGGAACAGGACACTGAAGCTTTCTTT. Its protein product is CASRGEQDTEAFF. V gene TRBV2 combines with J gene TRBJ1-1, with D perhaps matching TRBD1 (5 bases). The V gene's germline CDR1 is SNHLY and CDR2 FYNNEI. Trimming pared 6 bases from V and 3 bases from J, leaving 11 bases between. The CDR3 spans 13 residues.

This clone has only a few counts. Other DNA sequences of this sample code for an identical CDR3. This chain links TRBV18 with TRBJ1-2; D might be TRBD1 (6 bases). The CDR3 totals 13 residues. V was shortened by 3 bases and J by 2 bases, with 7 bases between the two germline ends. CDR1 and CDR2 (germline): KGHSH, LQKENI. CDR3: CASSPDSNYGYTF. CDR3 coding DNA: TGTGCCAGCTCACCGGACAGCAACTATGGCTACACCTTC.

This clone was picked up one time. CDR3 loop: CASSPHRDRVTEAFF. CDR3 DNA sequence: TGTGCCAGCAGTCCTCACCGGGACAGGGTGACTGAAGCTTTCTTT. The chain uses TRBV27 and TRBJ1-1, with 9 bases aligning to TRBD1. The V segment lost 5 bases and the J segment 5 bases; nucleotides outside the gene matches: 9. Germline V gene lookup returns CDR1 MNHEY and CDR2 SMNVEV (reference sequence). This CDR3 contains 15 residues.

The J gene is TRBJ2-3, the V gene TRBV9; 10 bases line up with TRBD2. The CDR3 has 15 residues. Germline V CDR1 and CDR2: SGDLS, YYNGEE. V lost 3 bases and J lost 1; bases outside the gene matches: 2. The CDR3 protein is CASSGTSGGTDTQYF. In DNA form, the CDR3 reads TGTGCCAGCAGCGGGACTAGCGGAGGCACAGATACGCAGTATTTT.

The chain carries TRBV4-2 and TRBJ1-5; 7 nucleotides line up with TRBD1. With V trimmed by 2 bases and J by 6 bases, 7 bases remained unmatched. The germline V gene has CDR1 LGHNA and CDR2 YNFKEQ. The CDR3 has 15 amino acids. CDR3 coding DNA: TGTGCCAGCAGCCAAAACCCCAGGGGGAGTCAGCCCCAGCATTTT. This sequence encodes CASSQNPRGSQPQHF.

The chain links TRBV11-2 to TRBJ1-3; no firm D call. The germline gives CDR1 SGHAT, CDR2 FQNNGV. V dropped 5 bases and J dropped 4 bases, with 6 bases sitting between them. CDR3 length: 12 residues. The CDR3 DNA reads as TGTGCCAGCAGCCCCAGCGGAAACACCATATATTTT. Amino acids: CASSPSGNTIYF.

The V gene is TRBV9, the J gene TRBJ1-2, with 7 positions matching TRBD1. Trimming cost V 4 bases and J 10 bases; bases outside gene matches: 7. The V gene's germline CDR1 is SGDLS and CDR2 YYNGEE. This CDR3 spans 12 amino acids. The DNA for the CDR3 is TGTGCCAGCAGCCCCGGGACAGCACACTACACCTTC. Encoded protein: CASSPGTAHYTF.

The chain couples TRBV6-5 to TRBJ2-1, with a tentative D call TRBD1 (6 bases). The CDR3 is 13 amino acids. The germline gives CDR1 MNHEY, CDR2 SVGAGI. V gave up 4 bases and J gave up 9 bases, with 13 bases separating them. CDR3 in amino acids: CASSSGTGREQFF. The DNA of the CDR3 is TGTGCCAGCAGTTCCGGAACAGGGCGTGAGCAGTTCTTC.

The sample holds one count of this clone. The chain links TRBV5-1 to TRBJ1-1; tentatively, D is TRBD1 (5 bases). The CDR3 extends over 14 amino acids. V was shortened by 5 bases and J by 1 base, with 12 bases between the two germline ends. Germline loops: CDR1 SGHRS, CDR2 YFSETQ. The CDR3 region is CASSPGTTNTEAFF. DNA of the CDR3: TGCGCCAGCAGTCCGGGGACTACGAACACTGAAGCTTTCTTT.

The J gene is TRBJ1-3, the V gene TRBV10-3; 10 bases line up with TRBD1. CDR1 and CDR2 (germline): ENHRY, SYGVKD. The J segment lost 2 bases and the V segment lost 7 bases, leaving 2 bases of the junction unmatched. The CDR3 has 14 residues. The CDR3 here is CAIKGQGAGNTIYF. CDR3 sequence (DNA): TGTGCCATCAAAGGACAGGGGGCTGGAAACACCATATATTTT.

The rearrangement links TRBV28 to TRBJ1-5, with D possibly matching TRBD1 (6 bases). V lost 8 bases to trimming and J lost 2 bases, with 22 bases between them. Germline loops: CDR1 MDHEN, CDR2 SYDVKM. This CDR3 contains 17 residues. In nucleotides, the CDR3 is TGTGCCAGCGAAGGGGGGGGTGGTGAAGATGGCAATCAGCCCCAGCATTTT. This gives the protein CASEGGGGEDGNQPQHF.

The genes are TRBV7-2 and TRBJ2-5; 11 bases are shared with TRBD2. Trimming removed 5 bases from V and 2 bases from J; junction bases left unmatched: 4. Looked up from germline, CDR1 is SGHTA and CDR2 is FQGNSA. The CDR3 contains 15 residues. CDR3 bases: TGTGCCAGCAGCCGGACTAGCGGGCGACAAGAGACCCAGTACTTC. It codes for CASSRTSGRQETQYF.

Only one count was recorded for this clone. The chain couples TRBV19 to TRBJ2-7; D possibly corresponds to TRBD1 (5 bases). Trimming removed 1 base at V and 3 bases at J, with 10 bases between. The length of the CDR3 is 14 residues. Germline CDR1 LNHDA, CDR2 SQIVND (reference sequence). CDR3 nucleotide sequence: TGTGCCAGTAGTATAGGGGGCATCAACTACGAGCAGTACTTC. Translation: CASSIGGINYEQYF.

The chain recombines TRBV28 with TRBJ1-3, with TRBD1 matching 7 bases. This CDR3 is built from 17 residues. After removal of 4 bases from V and 4 bases from J, the junction contained 13 bases not matched to a gene. Germline loops: CDR1 MDHEN, CDR2 SYDVKM. This chain's CDR3 is CASSSWTGATSGNTIYF. DNA of the CDR3: TGTGCCAGCAGTTCCTGGACAGGCGCGACAAGCGGAAACACCATATATTTT. Full variable domain (remainder filled in from reference TRBV28 and TRBJ1-3): DVKVTQSSRYLVKRTGEKVFLECVQDMDHENMFWYRQDPGLGLRLIYFSYDVKMKEKGDIPEGYSVSREKKERFSLILESASTNQTSMYLCASSSWTGATSGNTIYFGEGSWLTVV.

The chain uses TRBV6-5 and TRBJ2-7; D is perhaps TRBD1 or TRBD2 (5 bases each). The germline V gene encodes CDR1 MNHEY and CDR2 SVGAGI. The V and J ends lost 5 bases and 3 bases respectively, with 14 bases between them. CDR3 length equals 14 residues. Here the CDR3 reads CASSRQRDGYEQYF. As DNA, the CDR3 is TGTGCCAGCAGTCGCCAAAGGGACGGCTACGAGCAGTACTTC.